Listed below are T cell receptor beta chains from one sample, sequenced in a study of monozygotic twins with inflammatory bowel disease. TCRdb re-called the 5' RACE reads and gives one entry per CDR3 protein, without DNA. The sample spans 90,000 to 110,000 distinct CDR3 sequences; the ten largest clones claim roughly 12%. Sample: blood. These receptors came from a human donor with ulcerative colitis or Crohn's disease, or a healthy co-twin of an affected twin (not recorded which). CDR3s include the opening cysteine and the closing phenylalanine or tryptophan.

j_call,v_call,cdr3_aa
TRBJ2-1,TRBV6-2/TRBV6-3,CASSPGTSGRIYNEQFF
TRBJ2-3,TRBV6-4,CASSPGTSGDDTQYF
TRBJ2-1,TRBV6-5,CASSRTHYNEQFF
TRBJ1-5,TRBV7-9,CASSPSGARPQHF
TRBJ2-5,TRBV7-7,CASSPDRQETQYF
TRBJ2-5,TRBV6-5,CASSRNPDSGLETQYF
TRBJ1-2,TRBV6-5,CASRSRENYGYTF
TRBJ1-5,TRBV24-1,CATSGRGDQPQHF
TRBJ1-1,TRBV20-1,CSATYPIYTGSTEAFF
TRBJ2-3,TRBV12-3/TRBV12-4,CASSWDRVTDTQYF
TRBJ2-3,TRBV14,CASSQTTMGADTQYF
TRBJ1-2,TRBV12-3/TRBV12-4,CASNPDPPADYGYTF
TRBJ2-3,TRBV5-1,CASSLASALDTQYF
TRBJ2-7,TRBV15,CATSRDLGLYEQYF
TRBJ1-1,TRBV28,CASSPPPNTEAFF
TRBJ2-7,TRBV11-1,CASSLADWTRPSSYEQYF
TRBJ2-7,TRBV5-6,CASSFLSYEQYF
TRBJ1-1,TRBV29-1,CSVADDQGAFF